The clone carrying this T cell receptor beta chain has just a few counts. Gene and germline names: mouse. The read terminates 4 residues ahead of where the CDR3 ends, so the germline J gene completes it. The data were taken from a study of CD8+ T cells in alopecia areata. The authors sorted pooled cutaneous lymph node cells using CD4, CD8alpha, NKG2D, NKG2ACE and other markers. V was clipped by 0 bases and J by 1 base; unmatched bases: 7. Germline V gives CDR1 LGHNA, CDR2 YNLKQL (reference sequence). The CDR3 is made up of 18 amino acids. Investigators isolated RNA and reverse transcribed it into cDNA to act as the sequencing template. TCRdb's copy holds only in-frame clones and misses some; the assay was immunoSEQ multiplex PCR. This sample has around 290,000 clones, each found more than once.

Sequencing was carried out using CD4+ T cells sorted from a lymph node. The source of this sequence is a C3H/HeJ mouse with alopecia areata. MHC haplotype here: H2-k. V usage is TRBV5 and J usage is TRBJ2-2; 8 positions match TRBD1. CDR3 protein: CASSQDRGREGNTGQLYF. The CDR3 bases that were read are TGTGCCAGCAGCCAAGACAGGGGGCGAGAGGGAAACACCGGG.